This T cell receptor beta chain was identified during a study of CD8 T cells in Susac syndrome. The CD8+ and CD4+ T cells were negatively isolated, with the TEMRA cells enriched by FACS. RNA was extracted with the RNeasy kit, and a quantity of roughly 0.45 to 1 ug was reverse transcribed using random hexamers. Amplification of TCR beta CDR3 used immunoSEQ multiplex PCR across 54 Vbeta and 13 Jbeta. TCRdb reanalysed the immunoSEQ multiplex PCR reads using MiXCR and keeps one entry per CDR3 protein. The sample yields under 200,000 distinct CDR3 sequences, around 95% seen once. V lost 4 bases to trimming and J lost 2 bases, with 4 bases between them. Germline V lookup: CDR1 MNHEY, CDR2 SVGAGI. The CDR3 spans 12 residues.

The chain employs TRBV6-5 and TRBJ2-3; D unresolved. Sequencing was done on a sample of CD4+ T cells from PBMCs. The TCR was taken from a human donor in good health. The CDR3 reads CASSSVTDTQYF. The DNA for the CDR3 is TGTGCCAGCAGTTCCGTCACAGATACGCAGTATTTT.